The 13 T cell receptor beta chains in this list originate from one sample, sequenced in a study of response to subunit inactivated influenza vaccine (dated by TCRdb to the late 2010s). Library construction relied on RT-PCR. Sequencing was performed on an Illumina HiSeq 2500. Through fastp at Q25 and MiXCR, TCRdb rebuilt clones from the public reads, retaining in-frame beta chains. Entries are consolidated by CDR3 protein sequence, retaining the most common genes and DNA. This sample gives about 540,000 distinct CDR3 sequences in total; approximately 20% of them show up just once. In total, the top ten clones hold roughly 2.8% of the sample. The data were also submitted as part of a second study, on T cells expressing NK-cell markers. As the second paper documents: TCR beta cDNA libraries were prepared using 5'RACE template switching, which introduced a universal primer site and unique molecular identifiers.

The sample in question was CD4+ T cells sorted from PBMCs, obtained approximately 13 days after vaccination. The receptors stem from a man in his fifties or sixties who received an inactivated influenza vaccine. Donor details come from another sample of the same person, matched by shared clones.

The chain recombines TRBV6-1 with TRBJ1-3; D is uncertain. Germline CDR1 is MNHNS and CDR2 is SASEGT. CDR3 length: 14 residues. V lost 6 bases and J lost 0, with 9 bases in between. The CDR3 DNA sequence: TGTGCCAGCAGGGGTACCAGCTCTGGAAACACCATATATTTT. This encodes CASRGTSSGNTIYF.

This clonotype was seen repeatedly, ten times or more. The V gene is TRBV29-1, the J gene TRBJ2-2, with D perhaps TRBD2 (6 bases). The germline gives CDR1 SQVTM, CDR2 ANQGSEA. V was pared by 2 bases and J by 5 bases, with 9 bases between. CDR3 length equals 13 residues. This CDR3 is CSVERDSTGELFF. CDR3 bases: TGCAGCGTTGAACGGGACTCAACCGGGGAGCTGTTTTTT.

The CDR3: CASSQGSTIQETQYF. CDR3 sequence (DNA): TGCGCCAGCAGCCAAGGTTCTACCATACAAGAGACCCAGTACTTC. The chain recombines TRBV4-1 with TRBJ2-5; D remains ambiguous. V was pared by 1 base and J by 2 bases, with 11 bases between. Looked up from germline, CDR1 is MGHRA and CDR2 is YSYEKL. This CDR3 has 15 amino acids.

This clonotype has more than one count but fewer than ten. The chain employs TRBV7-9 and TRBJ1-2; D is possibly TRBD1 (6 bases). CDR1 is SEHNR and CDR2 is FQNEAQ in the germline V gene (reference sequence). V was clipped by 1 base and J by 4 bases, with 16 bases between them. This CDR3 spans 16 amino acids. The CDR3 sequence is CASSLGAVRGSYGYTF. The CDR3 DNA is TGTGCCAGCAGCTTAGGAGCCGTCAGGGGATCCTATGGCTACACCTTC.

Only a few counts were recorded for this clonotype. V gene TRBV5-1 combines with J gene TRBJ2-1; no clear D. This CDR3 contains 15 residues. V was pared by 2 bases and J by 3 bases, with 12 bases between. Looked up from germline, CDR1 is SGHRS and CDR2 is YFSETQ. The CDR3 reads CASSLDGPDYNEQFF. The CDR3 bases are TGCGCCAGCAGCTTAGACGGACCCGACTACAATGAGCAGTTCTTC.

In its sample, this clonotype was seen a few times. The J gene is TRBJ1-3, the V gene TRBV5-1, with no clear D. V lost 0 bases and J lost 3, with 13 bases in between. The CDR3 is 16 amino acids. Germline V gene lookup returns CDR1 SGHRS and CDR2 YFSETQ. The CDR3 loop reads CASSLGSSAYGNTIYF. The CDR3 region has the DNA TGCGCCAGCAGCTTGGGGTCGTCGGCGTATGGAAACACCATATATTTT.

This clonotype was seen only once. V usage is TRBV9 and J usage is TRBJ1-4; a weak D match, TRBD1 (6 bases). Germline V lookup: CDR1 SGDLS, CDR2 YYNGEE. The V gene lost 0 bases and the J gene lost 7 bases, with 13 bases spanning the gap. This CDR3 is 15 amino acids long. As DNA, the CDR3 is TGTGCCAGCAGCGTAGCGGGGGGCGGTCGTGAAAAACTGTTTTTT. Residues: CASSVAGGGREKLFF.

This clonotype occurred a few times. V usage is TRBV7-9 and J usage is TRBJ1-2; D is unclear. The germline gives CDR1 SEHNR, CDR2 FQNEAQ (reference sequence). Between the trimmed V and J ends, which lost 5 bases and 8 bases, there was a span of 12 bases. The CDR3 has 12 residues. CDR3 sequence reads: CASSPYGEGYTF. Written as DNA, the CDR3 is TGTGCCAGCAGCCCATACGGGGAAGGCTACACCTTC.

There are a few counts of this clonotype. The J gene is TRBJ2-2, the V gene TRBV11-2; 9 bases are a match to TRBD1. Germline CDR1 SGHAT, CDR2 FQNNGV. The length of the CDR3 is 18 residues. The junction had 7 bases not matched to a gene; V was cut back by 1 base and J by 1 base. DNA for the CDR3: TGTGCCAGCAGCTTAGGTCTAGGACAGGGGTTGAACACCGGGGAGCTGTTTTTT. It specifies CASSLGLGQGLNTGELFF.

This clonotype appeared a few times. The chain joins TRBV29-1 to TRBJ2-3; maybe TRBD2 (5 bases). The V end was cut by 3 bases, the J end by 6 bases, with 22 bases between. This CDR3 has 16 residues. CDR1 SQVTM and CDR2 ANQGSEA come from the germline V gene. This CDR3 is CSVEGAWRANPDTQYF. The CDR3 DNA reads TGCAGCGTTGAGGGTGCTTGGCGGGCCAATCCGGATACGCAGTATTTT.

J is TRBJ2-3 and V is TRBV7-2, with 13 bases lining up with TRBD2. The CDR3 runs to 17 residues. Germline V gene data show CDR1 as SGHTA and CDR2 as FQGNSA. With V trimmed by 4 bases and J by 2 bases, 6 bases remained unmatched. The CDR3 is CASSSTSGRAPTDTQYF. The CDR3 DNA reads as TGTGCCAGCAGCTCCACTAGCGGGAGGGCCCCCACAGATACGCAGTATTTT.

This sequence joins TRBV7-6 and TRBJ2-7, with 7 bases lining up with TRBD1. Germline trimming cut 5 bases from V and 5 bases from J; bases unmatched to any gene: 9. This CDR3 is 14 amino acids long. Germline CDR1 and CDR2: SGHVS and FNYEAQ. This chain's CDR3 is CASSHGQALNEQYF. The CDR3 DNA reads as TGTGCCAGCAGCCACGGACAGGCCCTTAACGAGCAGTACTTC.

This clonotype was picked up a small number of times. This chain's CDR3 is CASSSQLGRSGELFF. DNA of the CDR3: TGTGCCAGCAGCTCCCAACTGGGACGATCTGGGGAGCTGTTTTTT. This chain uses TRBV7-9 with TRBJ2-2; D tentatively reads TRBD1 or TRBD2 (5 bases each). There are 15 residues in the CDR3. Germline loops: CDR1 SEHNR, CDR2 FQNEAQ (reference sequence). V gave up 4 bases and J gave up 8 bases, with 17 bases separating them.